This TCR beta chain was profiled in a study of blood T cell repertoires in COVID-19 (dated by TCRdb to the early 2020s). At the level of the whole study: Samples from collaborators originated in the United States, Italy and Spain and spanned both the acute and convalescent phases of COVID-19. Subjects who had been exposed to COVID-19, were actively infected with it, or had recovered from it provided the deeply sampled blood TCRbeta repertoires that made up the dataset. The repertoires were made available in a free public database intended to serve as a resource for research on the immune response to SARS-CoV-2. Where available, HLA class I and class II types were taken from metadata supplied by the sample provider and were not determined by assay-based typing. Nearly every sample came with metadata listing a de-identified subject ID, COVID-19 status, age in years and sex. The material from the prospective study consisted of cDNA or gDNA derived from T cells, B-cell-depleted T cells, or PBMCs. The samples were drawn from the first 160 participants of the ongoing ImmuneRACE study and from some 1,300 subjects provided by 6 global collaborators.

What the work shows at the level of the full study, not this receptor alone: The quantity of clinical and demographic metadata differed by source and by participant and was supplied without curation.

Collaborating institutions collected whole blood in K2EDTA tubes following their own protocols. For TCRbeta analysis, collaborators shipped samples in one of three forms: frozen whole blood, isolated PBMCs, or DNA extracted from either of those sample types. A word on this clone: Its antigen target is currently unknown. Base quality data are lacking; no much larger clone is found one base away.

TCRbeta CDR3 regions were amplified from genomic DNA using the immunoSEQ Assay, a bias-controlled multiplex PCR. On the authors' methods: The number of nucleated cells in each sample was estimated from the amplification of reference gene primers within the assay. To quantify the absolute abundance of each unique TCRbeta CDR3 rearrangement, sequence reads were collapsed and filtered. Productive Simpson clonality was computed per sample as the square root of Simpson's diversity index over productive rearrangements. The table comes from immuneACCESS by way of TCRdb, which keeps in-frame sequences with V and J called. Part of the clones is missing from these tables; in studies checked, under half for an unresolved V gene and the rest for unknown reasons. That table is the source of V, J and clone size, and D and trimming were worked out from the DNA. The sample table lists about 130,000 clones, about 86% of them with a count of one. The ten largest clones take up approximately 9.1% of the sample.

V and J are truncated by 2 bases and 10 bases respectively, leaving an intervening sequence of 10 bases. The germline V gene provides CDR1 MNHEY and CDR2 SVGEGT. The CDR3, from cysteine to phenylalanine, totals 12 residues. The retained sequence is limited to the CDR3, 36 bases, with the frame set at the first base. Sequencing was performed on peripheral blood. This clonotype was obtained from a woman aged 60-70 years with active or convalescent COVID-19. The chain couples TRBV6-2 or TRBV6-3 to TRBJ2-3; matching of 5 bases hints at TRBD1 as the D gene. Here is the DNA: TGTGCCAGCAGTTACACAGGTTCAGCGCAGTATTTT. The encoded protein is CASSYTGSAQYF.